This section outlines one T cell receptor (beta chain) sequence together with its context. Its antigen is unidentified. This table comes from immunoSEQ multiplex PCR, and its TCRdb copy is limited to in-frame clones, with some not included. The sample lists 200,000 or so clones, roughly 80% occurring once. The length of the CDR3 is 16 residues. Germline lookup yields CDR1 SGDLS and CDR2 YYNGEE. Trimming cost V 0 bases and J 3 bases; bases outside gene matches: 6. The entry originates in a study of cytomegalovirus exposure and HLA in healthy donors. Study observations and caveats: Some 150 TCR beta chains were listed as cytomegalovirus-associated. Most TCRs appeared rarely, but some public TCRs recurred in many donors.

The chain carries TRBV9 and TRBJ2-7; 10 bases are a match to TRBD2. This receptor was taken from a man younger than 35 in good health and CMV-seropositive. Material: PBMCs. CDR3 bases: TGTGCCAGCAGCGTAGGCCTAGCGGGAGCGATCTACGAGCAGTACTTC. Its protein is CASSVGLAGAIYEQYF.